This TCR beta chain was sequenced for a study of T cell repertoires in aging, cancer and after chemotherapy. Study results and caveats: Median generation probability rose over the chemotherapy interval in each cancer cohort, suggesting rebound thymic output.

TCR beta rearrangements were amplified from peripheral blood genomic DNA. With regard to this clonotype: The antigen is undetermined.

Germline-derived CDR1 and CDR2 are LNHDA and SQIVND (reference sequence). V trimming: 5 bases; J trimming: 0 bases; junction bases outside the gene matches: 13. The CDR3 has 18 amino acids. Rearranged V-D-J TRB sequences were amplified with a mixed TRB-A/B primer pool. TCRdb passed the multiplex PCR reads through MiXCR, listing each CDR3 protein once. This table has approximately 13,000 distinct CDR3 sequences, less than 25% appearing once. This receptor was identified in a human donor in good health. The sequencing input was blood. The chain recombines TRBV19 with TRBJ2-3; 8 bases agree with TRBD1. CDR3 DNA: TGTGCCAGTAGTGAAGACAGGGGAGGTTCTTCTAGCACAGATACGCAGTATTTT. Amino acids: CASSEDRGGSSSTDTQYF.